Listed here are 20 T cell receptor beta chains from one sample, sequenced in a study of cytomegalovirus exposure and HLA in healthy donors. Researchers ran the PCR with 60 Vbeta and 13 Jbeta primers. Assay used: immunoSEQ multiplex PCR; TCRdb lists only in-frame clones, some missing. The listing records around 190,000 clones. The specimen sequenced was PBMCs. Receptors were obtained from a woman in her twenties or thirties in good health and CMV-seropositive.

This chain joins TRBV19 and TRBJ2-7; possibly TRBD2 for D (6 bases). Germline CDR1 LNHDA, CDR2 SQIVND (reference sequence). The V gene lost 1 base and the J gene lost 2 bases, with 9 bases spanning the gap. CDR3 length equals 14 residues. CDR3: CASSIGDSAYEQYF. In nucleotides, the CDR3 is TGTGCCAGTAGTATAGGGGACTCCGCCTACGAGCAGTACTTC.

The V call is TRBV14, the J call TRBJ2-1, with D unresolved. The CDR3 covers 14 residues. In germline, CDR1 is SGHDN, CDR2 FVKESK. V lost 3 bases and J lost 0, with 6 bases in between. CDR3 nucleotides: TGTGCCAGCAGCCAGGTCAGCTCCTACAATGAGCAGTTCTTC. This translates into CASSQVSSYNEQFF. The full variable domain, its missing parts supplied by reference TRBV14 and TRBJ2-1, is EAGVTQFPSHSVIEKGQTVTLRCDPISGHDNLYWYRRVMGKEIKFLLHFVKESKQDESGMPNNRFLAERTGGTYSTLKVQPAELEDSGVYFCASSQVSSYNEQFFGPGTRLTVL.

The J gene is TRBJ1-1, the V gene TRBV9; tentatively, D is TRBD1 (6 bases). CDR1 and CDR2 (germline): SGDLS, YYNGEE. The CDR3 consists of 13 residues. Trimming pared 0 bases from V and 11 bases from J, leaving 14 bases between. CDR3 DNA sequence: TGTGCCAGCAGCGTAGATGGCAGGGGATGGGCTTTCTTT. Encoded protein: CASSVDGRGWAFF.

The chain links TRBV5-1 to TRBJ1-4, with TRBD1 identical over 11 bases. CDR3 length equals 17 residues. With 0 bases clipped from V and 4 bases from J, the junction kept 5 bases outside the gene matches. In germline, CDR1 is SGHRS, CDR2 YFSETQ. The CDR3 nucleotides are TGCGCCAGCAGCTTGGCGGACAGGGGGCGCGATAATGAAAAACTGTTTTTT. This gives the protein CASSLADRGRDNEKLFF.

The rearrangement uses TRBV29-1 and TRBJ2-3; a possible D gene is TRBD2 (5 bases). V was clipped by 6 bases and J by 9 bases, with 10 bases between them. The CDR3 contains 10 residues. Germline CDR1 is SQVTM and CDR2 is ANQGSEA. CDR3 DNA: TGCAGCGTCTCGGACTTAACGCAGTATTTT. Translated, it gives CSVSDLTQYF.

V gene TRBV10-3 combines with J gene TRBJ1-5; D uncertain. This CDR3 contains 13 residues. V gave up 3 bases and J gave up 5 bases, with 8 bases separating them. Germline V gives CDR1 ENHRY, CDR2 SYGVKD. CDR3 in DNA: TGTGCCATCAGTGAAGAGGGTTATCAGCCCCAGCATTTT. Translation gives CAISEEGYQPQHF.

This chain connects TRBV4-3 to TRBJ2-5, with D possibly matching TRBD1 (6 bases). The V end was cut by 0 bases, the J end by 6 bases, with 20 bases between. Germline values: CDR1 LGHNA, CDR2 YSLEER. The CDR3 length is 17 residues. The CDR3 bases are TGCGCCAGCAGCCAAGATCAGACAGGCCTTTTCGTCCAGACCCAGTACTTC. Translated: CASSQDQTGLFVQTQYF.

For the CDR3, the DNA is TGTGCCAGCAGCTTGGGAGAAGCGAACACCGGGGAGCTGTTTTTT. Translation: CASSLGEANTGELFF. This chain joins TRBV7-6 and TRBJ2-2; the D gene is possibly TRBD2 (5 bases). From germline, CDR1 is SGHVS and CDR2 FNYEAQ. Trimming removed 3 bases from V and 0 bases from J, with 8 bases in between. This CDR3 region has 15 residues. Variable domain in full (rest from reference TRBV7-6 and TRBJ2-2): GAGVSQSPRYKVTKRGQDVALRCDPISGHVSLYWYRQALGQGPEFLTYFNYEAQQDKSGLPNDRFSAERPEGSISTLTIQRTEQRDSAMYRCASSLGEANTGELFFGEGSRLTVL.

The chain uses TRBV11-2 and TRBJ2-5; no definite D call. The germline CDR1 and CDR2 sequences are SGHAT and FQNNGV. This CDR3 spans 13 amino acids. V lost 5 bases and J lost 2, with 9 bases in between. CDR3 nucleotide sequence: TGTGCCAGCAGCACAGCAGTTCAAGAGACCCAGTACTTC. Translation: CASSTAVQETQYF.

The chain carries TRBV18 and TRBJ2-7; 10 positions agree with TRBD2. The CDR3 totals 17 residues. Germline V gene sequence: CDR1 KGHSH, CDR2 LQKENI. V dropped 2 bases and J dropped 6; count of bases not matched to a gene: 13. CDR3: CASSPWAAGGSSSEQYF. In nucleotides, the CDR3 is TGTGCCAGCTCACCATGGGCAGCGGGAGGGTCGTCTAGCGAGCAGTACTTC.

This chain links TRBV30 with TRBJ2-7; D unclear. V lost 2 bases and J 3 bases, leaving 5 bases between the germline ends. The CDR3 totals 11 residues. Germline CDR1 reads GTSNPN; CDR2 reads SVGIG (reference sequence). The CDR3 DNA reads as TGTGCCTGGAGTCCAGACTACGAGCAGTACTTC. Translating it yields CAWSPDYEQYF.

A note on this clone: The junction does not match germline at one end; this may be a read error. The identical CDR3 is also encoded by other nucleotide sequences in the sample. The J gene is TRBJ1-5, the V gene TRBV27; 7 bases fit TRBD1. The CDR3 has 12 residues. Germline loops: CDR1 MNHEY, CDR2 SMNVEV (reference sequence). This CDR3 reads CASSTGDQPQHF. The CDR3 nucleotides are TGTGCTAGCAGTACAGGGGATCAGCCCCAGCATTTT.

V and J are TRBV21-1 and TRBJ2-3; the table calls TRBD2, which could not be checked here. TRBV21-1 constitutes a pseudogene. The CDR3 extends over 15 amino acids. CDR3 DNA sequence: TGTGCCAGCAGCATGTGGCGGGGCCCCACAGATACGCAGTATTTT. It translates to CASSMWRGPTDTQYF.

The chain carries TRBV5-1 and TRBJ2-1; 9 bases are shared with TRBD1. Germline V gene lookup returns CDR1 SGHRS and CDR2 YFSETQ. After removal of 4 bases from V and 0 bases from J, the junction contained 11 bases not matched to a gene. The CDR3 spans 18 residues. CDR3 loop: CASSRQTLTGGSYNEQFF. The CDR3 DNA follows: TGCGCCAGCAGCCGTCAAACGCTGACAGGGGGCTCCTACAATGAGCAGTTCTTC. The whole variable domain, remainder taken from reference TRBV5-1 and TRBJ2-1, is KAGVTQTPRYLIKTRGQQVTLSCSPISGHRSVSWYQQTPGQGLQFLFEYFSETQRNKGNFPGRFSGRQFSNSRSEMNVSTLELGDSALYLCASSRQTLTGGSYNEQFFGPGTRLTVL.

V usage is TRBV10-3 and J usage is TRBJ2-7; TRBD2 agrees at 8 bases. CDR1 is ENHRY and CDR2 is SYGVKD in the germline V gene. J was trimmed by 0 bases and V by 6 bases; bases with no gene match: 7. The CDR3 runs 15 residues. CDR3 amino acids: CAISRSGGSSYEQYF. Here the CDR3 DNA reads TGTGCCATCAGCAGGAGCGGGGGAAGCTCCTACGAGCAGTACTTC.

CDR3 in amino acids: CASSVRLAAPTDTQYF. CDR3 nucleotides: TGTGCCAGCAGCGTTCGACTAGCTGCGCCCACAGATACGCAGTATTTT. The chain links TRBV9 to TRBJ2-3; 7 nucleotides line up with TRBD2. This CDR3 has 16 amino acids. Trimming cost V 2 bases and J 2 bases; bases outside gene matches: 8. The germline CDR1 and CDR2 sequences are SGDLS and YYNGEE.

The rearrangement joins TRBV7-6 to TRBJ1-1; D perhaps matches TRBD1 (5 bases). The CDR3 runs 14 residues. The germline V and J ends were trimmed by 5 bases and 4 bases, with 14 bases remaining between them. Germline-derived CDR1 and CDR2 are SGHVS and FNYEAQ. As DNA, the CDR3 is TGTGCCAGCAGCCCCGACCTGGGGGGCACTGAAGCTTTCTTT. It is translated as CASSPDLGGTEAFF.

On this clone: Other DNA sequences in this specimen translate into the identical CDR3. The chain recombines TRBV15 with TRBJ2-5, with 7 bases matching TRBD2. Germline CDR1 reads LNHNV; CDR2 reads YYDKDF (reference sequence). The CDR3 has 14 residues. The J segment lost 5 bases and the V segment lost 3 bases, leaving 6 bases of the junction unmatched. Here the CDR3 DNA reads TGTGCCACCAGCAGGGGCGGGAGAAGCGAGACCCAGTACTTC. Its translation: CATSRGGRSETQYF.

The chain joins TRBV7-2 to TRBJ2-1, with 13 bases matching TRBD2. The CDR3 totals 14 residues. Germline V gene lookup returns CDR1 SGHTA and CDR2 FQGNSA. Unmatched junction bases numbered 2, after V lost 5 bases and J lost 7 bases. CDR3 sequence: CASSMTSGRNEQFF. The CDR3 coding sequence is TGTGCCAGCAGCATGACTAGCGGGAGGAATGAGCAGTTCTTC.

This sequence joins TRBV7-2 and TRBJ2-7; 8 nucleotides match TRBD1. The J segment lost 0 bases and the V segment lost 6 bases, leaving 13 bases of the junction unmatched. The germline V gene encodes CDR1 SGHTA and CDR2 FQGNSA. The CDR3 sequence is 17 residues long. This chain's CDR3 is CASSHPMKGQASYEQYF. In DNA, the CDR3 is TGTGCCAGCAGTCACCCTATGAAGGGACAGGCCTCCTACGAGCAGTACTTC.